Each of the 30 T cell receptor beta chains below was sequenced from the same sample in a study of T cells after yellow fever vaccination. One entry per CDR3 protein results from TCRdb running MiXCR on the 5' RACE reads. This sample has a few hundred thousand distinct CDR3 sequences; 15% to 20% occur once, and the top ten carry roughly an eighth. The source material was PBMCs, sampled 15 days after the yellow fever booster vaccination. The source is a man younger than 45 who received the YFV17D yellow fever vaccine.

The CDR3 DNA sequence: TGTGCCAGCAGCTTGCCTAGCGGGAGGGCCGTCCCCGAGACCCAGTACTTC. Its protein is CASSLPSGRAVPETQYF. The rearrangement uses TRBV5-4 and TRBJ2-5, with 12 nucleotides matching TRBD2. The CDR3 sequence is 17 residues long. Germline CDR1 reads SGHNT; CDR2 reads YYREEE (reference sequence). The trim removed 1 base at V and 5 bases at J, leaving 9 bases unmatched.

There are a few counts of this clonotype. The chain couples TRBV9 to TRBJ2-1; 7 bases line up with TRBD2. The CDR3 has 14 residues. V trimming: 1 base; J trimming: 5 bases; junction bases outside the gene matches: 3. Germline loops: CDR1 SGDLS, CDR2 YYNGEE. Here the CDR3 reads CASSVNSGNNEQFF. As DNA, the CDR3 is TGTGCCAGCAGCGTAAACAGCGGGAACAATGAGCAGTTCTTC. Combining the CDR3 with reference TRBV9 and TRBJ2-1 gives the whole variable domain DSGVTQTPKHLITATGQRVTLRCSPRSGDLSVYWYQQSLDQGLQFLIQYYNGEERAKGNILERFSAQQFPDLHSELNLSSLELGDSALYFCASSVNSGNNEQFFGPGTRLTVL.

Here the CDR3 DNA reads TGTGCCAGCAGCTTAGCGATCCGACAGGGGGAAGCTTTCTTT. Translation: CASSLAIRQGEAFF. The rearrangement uses TRBV7-9 and TRBJ1-1, with 8 bases fitting TRBD1. V gave up 0 bases and J gave up 8 bases; unmatched junction bases: 5. The CDR3 runs to 14 residues. CDR1 is SEHNR and CDR2 is FQNEAQ in the germline V gene (reference sequence).

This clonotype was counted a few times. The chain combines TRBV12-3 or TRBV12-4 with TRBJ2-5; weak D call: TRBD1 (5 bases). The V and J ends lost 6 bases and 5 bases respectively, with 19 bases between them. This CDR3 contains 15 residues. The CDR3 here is CASSYTDSSEETQYF. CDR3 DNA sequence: TGTGCCAGCAGCTATACAGACAGTTCTGAGGAGACCCAGTACTTC.

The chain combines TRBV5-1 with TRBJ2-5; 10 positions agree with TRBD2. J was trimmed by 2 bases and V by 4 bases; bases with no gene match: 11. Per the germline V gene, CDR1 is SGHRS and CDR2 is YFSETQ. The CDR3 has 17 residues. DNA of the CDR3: TGCGCCAGCAGCCGTGGAGGGGCTAGCGGGGGTCAAGAGACCCAGTACTTC. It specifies CASSRGGASGGQETQYF.

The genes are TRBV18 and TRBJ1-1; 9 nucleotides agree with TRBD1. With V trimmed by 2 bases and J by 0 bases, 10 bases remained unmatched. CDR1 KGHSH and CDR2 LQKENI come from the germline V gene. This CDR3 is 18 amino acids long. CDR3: CASSPVPGQGIMNTEAFF. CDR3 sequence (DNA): TGTGCCAGCTCACCAGTCCCGGGACAGGGAATCATGAACACTGAAGCTTTCTTT. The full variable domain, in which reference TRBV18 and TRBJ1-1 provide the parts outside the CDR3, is NAGVMQNPRHLVRRRGQEARLRCSPMKGHSHVYWYRQLPEEGLKFMVYLQKENIIDESGMPKERFSAEFPKEGPSILRIQQVVRGDSAAYFCASSPVPGQGIMNTEAFFGQGTRLTVV.

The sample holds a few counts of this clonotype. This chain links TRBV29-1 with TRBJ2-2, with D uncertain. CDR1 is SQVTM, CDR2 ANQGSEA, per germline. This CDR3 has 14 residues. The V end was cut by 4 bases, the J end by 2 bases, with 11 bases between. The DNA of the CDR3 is TGCAGCGTTGCGTTAGGTCACAACACCGGGGAGCTGTTTTTT. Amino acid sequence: CSVALGHNTGELFF.

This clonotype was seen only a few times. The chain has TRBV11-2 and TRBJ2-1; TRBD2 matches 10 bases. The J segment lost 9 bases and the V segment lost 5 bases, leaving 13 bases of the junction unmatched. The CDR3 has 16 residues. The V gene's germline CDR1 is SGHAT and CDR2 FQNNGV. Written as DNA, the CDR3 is TGTGCCAGCAGCCGTTCAACTAGCGGGACCATGGGTGAGCAGTTCTTC. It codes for CASSRSTSGTMGEQFF.

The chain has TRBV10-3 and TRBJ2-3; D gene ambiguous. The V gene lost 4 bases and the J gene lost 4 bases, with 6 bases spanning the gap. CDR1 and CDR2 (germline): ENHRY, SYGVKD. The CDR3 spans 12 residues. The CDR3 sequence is CAISAASDTQYF. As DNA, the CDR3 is TGTGCCATCAGTGCCGCCTCAGATACGCAGTATTTT.

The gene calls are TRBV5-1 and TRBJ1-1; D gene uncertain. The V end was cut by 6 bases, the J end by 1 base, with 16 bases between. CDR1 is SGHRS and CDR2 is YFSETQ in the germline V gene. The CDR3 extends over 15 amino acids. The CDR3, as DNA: TGCGCCAGCAACCCGGTAGCGGGTGGGAACACTGAAGCTTTCTTT. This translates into CASNPVAGGNTEAFF.

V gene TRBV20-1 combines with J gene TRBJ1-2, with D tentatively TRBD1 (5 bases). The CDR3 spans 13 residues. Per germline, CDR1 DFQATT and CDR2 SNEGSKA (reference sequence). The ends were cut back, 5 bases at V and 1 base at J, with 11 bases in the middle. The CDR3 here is CSAGGGGNYGYTF. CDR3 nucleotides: TGCAGTGCTGGAGGCGGGGGTAACTATGGCTACACCTTC.

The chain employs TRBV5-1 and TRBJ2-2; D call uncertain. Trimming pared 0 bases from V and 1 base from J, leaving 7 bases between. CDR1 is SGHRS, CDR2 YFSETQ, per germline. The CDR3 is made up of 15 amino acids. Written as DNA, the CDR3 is TGCGCCAGCAGCTTGGGGACCTTGAACACCGGGGAGCTGTTTTTT. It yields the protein CASSLGTLNTGELFF.

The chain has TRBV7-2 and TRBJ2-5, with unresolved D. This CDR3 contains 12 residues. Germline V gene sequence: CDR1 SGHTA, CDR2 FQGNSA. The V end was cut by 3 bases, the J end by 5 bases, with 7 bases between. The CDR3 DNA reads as TGTGCCAGCAGCTTTGGTCCCGAGACCCAGTACTTC. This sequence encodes CASSFGPETQYF.

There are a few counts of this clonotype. The CDR3 coding sequence is TGTGCCAGCAGCCCCCGGACTAGCGGGCTCTCGGAGACCCAGTACTTC. It is translated as CASSPRTSGLSETQYF. The V gene is TRBV3-1, the J gene TRBJ2-5, with 11 bases aligning to TRBD2. This CDR3 region has 16 residues. V lost 4 bases, J lost 5 bases, and 9 bases stayed unmatched. CDR1 LGHDT and CDR2 YNNKEL come from the germline V gene (reference sequence).

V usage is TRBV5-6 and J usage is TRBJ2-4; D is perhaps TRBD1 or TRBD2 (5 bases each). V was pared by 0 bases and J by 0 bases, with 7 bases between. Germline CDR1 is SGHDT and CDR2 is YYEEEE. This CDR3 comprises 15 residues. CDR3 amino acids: CASSLEGTAKNIQYF. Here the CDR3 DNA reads TGTGCCAGCAGCTTGGAGGGGACAGCCAAAAACATTCAGTACTTC.

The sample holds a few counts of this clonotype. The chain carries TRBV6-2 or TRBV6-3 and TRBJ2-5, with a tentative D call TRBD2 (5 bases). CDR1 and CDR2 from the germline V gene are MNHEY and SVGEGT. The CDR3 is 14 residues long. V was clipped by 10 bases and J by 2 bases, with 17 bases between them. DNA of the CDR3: TGTGCCACCGCGGGCCCCACGAAGCAAGAGACCCAGTACTTC. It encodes CATAGPTKQETQYF.

The DNA for the CDR3 is TGTGCCAGCAGCCGCCCTCTGGTAGCGGGAGATTCTAATGAGCAGTTCTTC. This gives the protein CASSRPLVAGDSNEQFF. This sequence joins TRBV12-3 or TRBV12-4 and TRBJ2-1, with 9 bases matching TRBD2. Trimming at V came to 6 bases and at J to 7 bases, leaving 16 bases not matched to a gene. The CDR3 runs 17 residues.

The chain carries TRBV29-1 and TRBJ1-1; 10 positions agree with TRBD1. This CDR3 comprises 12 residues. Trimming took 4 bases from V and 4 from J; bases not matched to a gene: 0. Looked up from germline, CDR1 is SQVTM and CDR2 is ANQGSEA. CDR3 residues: CSVGQGATEAFF. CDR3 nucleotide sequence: TGCAGCGTTGGACAGGGGGCCACTGAAGCTTTCTTT. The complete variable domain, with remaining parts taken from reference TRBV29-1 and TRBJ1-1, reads SAVISQKPSRDICQRGTSLTIQCQVDSQVTMMFWYRQQPGQSLTLIATANQGSEATYESGFVIDKFPISRPNLTFSTLTVSNMSPEDSSIYLCSVGQGATEAFFGQGTRLTVV.

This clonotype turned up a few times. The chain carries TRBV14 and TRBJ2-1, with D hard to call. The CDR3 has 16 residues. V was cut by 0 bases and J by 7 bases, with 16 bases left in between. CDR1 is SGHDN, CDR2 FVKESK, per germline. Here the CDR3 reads CASSQDERVGKNEQFF. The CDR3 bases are TGTGCCAGCAGCCAAGATGAAAGGGTAGGGAAGAATGAGCAGTTCTTC.

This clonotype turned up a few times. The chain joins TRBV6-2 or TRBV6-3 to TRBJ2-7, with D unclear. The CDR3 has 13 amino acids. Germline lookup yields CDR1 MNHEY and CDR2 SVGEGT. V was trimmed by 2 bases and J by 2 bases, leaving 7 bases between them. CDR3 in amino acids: CASSYEPPYEQYF. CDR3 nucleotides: TGTGCCAGCAGTTACGAGCCCCCCTACGAGCAGTACTTC.

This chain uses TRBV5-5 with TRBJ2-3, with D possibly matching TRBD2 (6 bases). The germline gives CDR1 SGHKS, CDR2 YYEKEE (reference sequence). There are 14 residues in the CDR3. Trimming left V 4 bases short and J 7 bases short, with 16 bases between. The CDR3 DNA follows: TGTGCCAGCAGCGGGGCGGGGTTTCCATATACGCAGTATTTT. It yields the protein CASSGAGFPYTQYF.

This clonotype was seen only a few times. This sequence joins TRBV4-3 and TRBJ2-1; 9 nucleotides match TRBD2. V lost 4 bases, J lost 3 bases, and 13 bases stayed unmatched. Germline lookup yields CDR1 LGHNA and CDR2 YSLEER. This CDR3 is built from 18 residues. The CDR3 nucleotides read TGCGCCAGCAGCCCCACGCGGGCGGGAGGGCCCCACTACAATGAGCAGTTCTTC. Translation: CASSPTRAGGPHYNEQFF.

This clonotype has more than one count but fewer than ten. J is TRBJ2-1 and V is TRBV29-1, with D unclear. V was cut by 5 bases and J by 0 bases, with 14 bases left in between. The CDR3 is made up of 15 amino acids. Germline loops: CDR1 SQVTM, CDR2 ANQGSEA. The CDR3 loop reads CSVSRTASSYNEQFF. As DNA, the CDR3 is TGCAGCGTTTCGAGGACCGCGAGCTCCTACAATGAGCAGTTCTTC.

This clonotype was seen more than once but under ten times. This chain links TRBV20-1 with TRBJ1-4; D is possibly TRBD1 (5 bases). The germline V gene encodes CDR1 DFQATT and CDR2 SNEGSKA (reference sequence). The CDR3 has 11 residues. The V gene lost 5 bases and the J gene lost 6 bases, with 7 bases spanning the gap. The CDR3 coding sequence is TGCAGTGCTGGGGGGGATGAAAAACTGTTTTTT. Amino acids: CSAGGDEKLFF.

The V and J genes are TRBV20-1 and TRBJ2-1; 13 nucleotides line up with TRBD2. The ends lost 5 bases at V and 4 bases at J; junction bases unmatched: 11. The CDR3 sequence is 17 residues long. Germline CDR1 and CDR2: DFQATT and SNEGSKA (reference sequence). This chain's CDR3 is CSAQLTSGRTHYNEQFF. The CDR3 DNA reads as TGCAGTGCTCAACTGACTAGCGGGAGGACTCATTACAATGAGCAGTTCTTC.

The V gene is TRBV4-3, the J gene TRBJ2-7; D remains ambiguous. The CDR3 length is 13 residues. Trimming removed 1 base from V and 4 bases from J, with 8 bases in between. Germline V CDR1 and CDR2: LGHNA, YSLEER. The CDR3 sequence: CASSQGAGYEQYF. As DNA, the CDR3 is TGCGCCAGCAGCCAAGGGGCCGGGTACGAGCAGTACTTC.

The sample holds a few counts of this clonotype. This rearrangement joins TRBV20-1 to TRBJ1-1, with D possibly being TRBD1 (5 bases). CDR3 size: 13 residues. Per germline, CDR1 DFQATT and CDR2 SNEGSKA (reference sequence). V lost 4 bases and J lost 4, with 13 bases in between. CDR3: CSAIKGLGTEAFF. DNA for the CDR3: TGCAGTGCTATAAAGGGGCTGGGCACTGAAGCTTTCTTT.

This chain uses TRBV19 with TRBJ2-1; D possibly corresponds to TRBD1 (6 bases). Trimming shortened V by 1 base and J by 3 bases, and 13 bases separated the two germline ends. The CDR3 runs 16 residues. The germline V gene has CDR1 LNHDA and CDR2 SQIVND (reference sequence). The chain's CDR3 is CASSIAGTIIYNEQFF. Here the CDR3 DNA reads TGTGCCAGTAGTATAGCGGGGACAATCATCTACAATGAGCAGTTCTTC. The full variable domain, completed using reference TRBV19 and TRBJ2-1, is DGGITQSPKYLFRKEGQNVTLSCEQNLNHDAMYWYRQDPGQGLRLIYYSQIVNDFQKGDIAEGYSVSREKKESFPLTVTSAQKNPTAFYLCASSIAGTIIYNEQFFGPGTRLTVL.

The CDR3 here is CASARLGGLAGTDTQYF. For the CDR3, the DNA is TGCGCCAGCGCCAGGCTCGGCGGGCTAGCGGGAACAGATACGCAGTATTTT. The genes are TRBV23-1 and TRBJ2-3, with 9 positions matching TRBD2. TRBV23-1 is an open reading frame, and its role is uncertain. V trimming: 8 bases; J trimming: 3 bases; junction bases outside the gene matches: 15. This CDR3 has 17 amino acids.

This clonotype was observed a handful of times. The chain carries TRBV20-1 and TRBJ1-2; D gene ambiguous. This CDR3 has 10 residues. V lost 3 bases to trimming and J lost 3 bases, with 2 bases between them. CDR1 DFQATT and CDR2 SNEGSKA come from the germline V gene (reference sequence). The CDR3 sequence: CSASYYGYTF. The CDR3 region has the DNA TGCAGTGCTAGCTACTATGGCTACACCTTC.